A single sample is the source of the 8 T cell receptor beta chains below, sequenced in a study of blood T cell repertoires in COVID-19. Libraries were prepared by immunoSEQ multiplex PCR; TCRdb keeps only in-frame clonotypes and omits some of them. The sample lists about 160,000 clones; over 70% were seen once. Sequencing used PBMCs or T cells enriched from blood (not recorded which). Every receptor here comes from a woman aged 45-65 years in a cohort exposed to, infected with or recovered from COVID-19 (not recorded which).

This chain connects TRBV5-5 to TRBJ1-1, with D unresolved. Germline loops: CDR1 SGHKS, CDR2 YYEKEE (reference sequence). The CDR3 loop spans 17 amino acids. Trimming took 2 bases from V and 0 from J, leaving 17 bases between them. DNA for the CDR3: TGTGCCAGCAGCTTACTAGAGGAGGGTCCGATGAACACTGAAGCTTTCTTT. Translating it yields CASSLLEEGPMNTEAFF.

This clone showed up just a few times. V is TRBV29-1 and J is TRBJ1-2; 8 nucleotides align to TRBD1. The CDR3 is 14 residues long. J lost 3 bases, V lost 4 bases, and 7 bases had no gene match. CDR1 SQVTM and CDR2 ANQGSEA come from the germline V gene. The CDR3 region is CSVARGQGDYGYTF. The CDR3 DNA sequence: TGCAGCGTTGCCAGGGGGCAAGGGGACTATGGCTACACCTTC.

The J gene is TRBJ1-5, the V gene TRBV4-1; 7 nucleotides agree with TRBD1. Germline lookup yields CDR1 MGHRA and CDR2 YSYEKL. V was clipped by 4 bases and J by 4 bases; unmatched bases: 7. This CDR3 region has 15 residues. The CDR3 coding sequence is TGCGCCAGCAGCCCAAGACAGGGTCCTAATCAGCCCCAGCATTTT. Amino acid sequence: CASSPRQGPNQPQHF.

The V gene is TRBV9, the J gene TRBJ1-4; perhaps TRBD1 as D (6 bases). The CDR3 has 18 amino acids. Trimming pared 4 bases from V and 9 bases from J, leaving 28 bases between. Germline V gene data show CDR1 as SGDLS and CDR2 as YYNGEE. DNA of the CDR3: TGTGCCAGCAGCCCTCGGACATTGACAGGCATAAGCAGACAAAAACTGTTTTTT. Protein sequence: CASSPRTLTGISRQKLFF. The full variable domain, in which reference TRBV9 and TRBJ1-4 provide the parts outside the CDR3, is DSGVTQTPKHLITATGQRVTLRCSPRSGDLSVYWYQQSLDQGLQFLIQYYNGEERAKGNILERFSAQQFPDLHSELNLSSLELGDSALYFCASSPRTLTGISRQKLFFGSGTQLSVL.

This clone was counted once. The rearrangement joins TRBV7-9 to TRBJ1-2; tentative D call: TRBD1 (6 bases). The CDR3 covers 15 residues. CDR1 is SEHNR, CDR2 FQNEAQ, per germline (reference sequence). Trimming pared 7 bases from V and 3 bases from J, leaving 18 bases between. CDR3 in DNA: TGTGCCAGCACCATCACCCTTGGGACACACTATGGCTACACCTTC. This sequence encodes CASTITLGTHYGYTF.

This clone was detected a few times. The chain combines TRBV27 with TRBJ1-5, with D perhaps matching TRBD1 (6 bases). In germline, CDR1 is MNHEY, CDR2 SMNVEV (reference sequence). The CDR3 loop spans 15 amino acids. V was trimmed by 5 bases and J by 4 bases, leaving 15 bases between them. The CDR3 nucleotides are TGTGCCAGCAGTCTCTCGACAGGCCTTAATCAGCCCCAGCATTTT. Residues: CASSLSTGLNQPQHF.

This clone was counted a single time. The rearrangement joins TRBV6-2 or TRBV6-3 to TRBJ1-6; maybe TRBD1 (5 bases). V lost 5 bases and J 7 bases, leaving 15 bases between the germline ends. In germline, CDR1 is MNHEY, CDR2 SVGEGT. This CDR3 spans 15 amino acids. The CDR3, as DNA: TGTGCCAGCAGTCCCTCGTGGGGCGAGAATTCACCCCTCCACTTT. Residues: CASSPSWGENSPLHF.

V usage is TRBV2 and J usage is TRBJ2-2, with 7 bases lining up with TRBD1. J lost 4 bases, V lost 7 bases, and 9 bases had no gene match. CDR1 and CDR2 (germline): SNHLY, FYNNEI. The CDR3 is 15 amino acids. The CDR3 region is CASTRRTGGTGELFF. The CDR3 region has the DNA TGTGCCAGCACCCGTAGGACAGGAGGCACCGGGGAGCTGTTTTTT.